This passage covers 30 T cell receptor beta chains from one sample sequenced in a study of T cell responses to AZD1222 COVID-19 vaccine. Sequenced by immunoSEQ multiplex PCR; TCRdb stores in-frame clones only, minus some. The repertoire holds 120,000 or so clones, with 85% to 95% as singletons. Sequenced material: peripheral blood, taken on day 0 of AZD1222 vaccination. Receptor source: an adult in good health.

This clone showed up just once. The rearrangement uses TRBV1 and TRBJ1-3. TRBV1 is annotated as a pseudogene. The CDR3 extends over 17 amino acids. CDR3 DNA sequence: TGCACCAGCAGCTGGGGGGACTTTCCGGACTCTGGAAACACCATATATTTT. Protein: CTSSWGDFPDSGNTIYF.

This chain uses TRBV9 with TRBJ1-1; D is possibly TRBD1 (6 bases). The CDR3 extends over 14 amino acids. Deletions cut 4 bases from V and 4 bases from J, with 14 bases between. Germline loops: CDR1 SGDLS, CDR2 YYNGEE. CDR3 DNA sequence: TGTGCCAGCAGCCCCCGGGAGGGGGGCACTGAAGCTTTCTTT. Encoded protein: CASSPREGGTEAFF.

This chain connects TRBV5-1 to TRBJ2-1; tentatively, D is TRBD2 (6 bases). The germline V gene encodes CDR1 SGHRS and CDR2 YFSETQ. V dropped 4 bases and J dropped 6 bases, with 11 bases sitting between them. This CDR3 contains 13 residues. In DNA, the CDR3 is TGCGCCAGCAGCGGCCGGGACTCCAATGAGCAGTTCTTC. Translating gives CASSGRDSNEQFF. Using reference TRBV5-1 and TRBJ2-1 for the parts outside the CDR3, the full variable domain is KAGVTQTPRYLIKTRGQQVTLSCSPISGHRSVSWYQQTPGQGLQFLFEYFSETQRNKGNFPGRFSGRQFSNSRSEMNVSTLELGDSALYLCASSGRDSNEQFFGPGTRLTVL.

The chain employs TRBV28 and TRBJ1-4; no definite D call. There are 16 residues in the CDR3. The V end lost 5 bases, the J end lost 3 bases, and 16 bases lay between the germline ends. From germline, CDR1 is MDHEN and CDR2 SYDVKM. The DNA for the CDR3 is TGTGCCAGCAGTCATTCAAGGGAGAGGGCTAATGAAAAACTGTTTTTT. Translation: CASSHSRERANEKLFF. The variable domain in full, with the rest retrieved from reference TRBV28 and TRBJ1-4, is DVKVTQSSRYLVKRTGEKVFLECVQDMDHENMFWYRQDPGLGLRLIYFSYDVKMKEKGDIPEGYSVSREKKERFSLILESASTNQTSMYLCASSHSRERANEKLFFGSGTQLSVL.

This clone was observed a single time. V gene TRBV7-3 combines with J gene TRBJ1-2, with TRBD1 as a possible D gene (5 bases). V was cut by 2 bases and J by 7 bases, with 11 bases left in between. CDR1 is SGHTA, CDR2 FQGTGA, per germline. The CDR3 contains 13 residues. CDR3 loop: CASSLGPQGGYTF. The CDR3 coding sequence is TGTGCCAGCAGCTTAGGGCCCCAGGGTGGCTACACCTTC.

About this clone itself: Sequence at one end of the junction differs from germline and may be a read error. The chain uses TRBV11-3 and TRBJ2-4; 9 positions agree with TRBD2. This CDR3 has 16 residues. Germline loops: CDR1 SGHNT, CDR2 YENEEA. The CDR3 protein is CASSLAGELAKNIQYF. DNA for the CDR3: TGTGCCAGCAGTTTAGCGGGGGAGCTAGCCAAAAACATTCAGTACTTC.

The chain combines TRBV28 with TRBJ1-4; tentatively, D is TRBD1 (6 bases). The V end was cut by 7 bases, the J end by 7 bases, with 16 bases between. Germline V gene data show CDR1 as MDHEN and CDR2 as SYDVKM. The CDR3 has 14 residues. CDR3 protein: CASNIRGSGEKLFF. CDR3 in DNA: TGTGCCAGCAACATCAGGGGCTCGGGTGAAAAACTGTTTTTT.

The V and J genes are TRBV12-5 and TRBJ1-5, with D unresolved. Trimming cost V 3 bases and J 8 bases, with 17 bases left between them. CDR1 LGHNT and CDR2 FRNRAP come from the germline V gene. This CDR3 is 15 amino acids long. This CDR3 is CASGLTGGGSEPQHF. CDR3 bases: TGTGCTAGTGGTTTAACGGGCGGTGGCTCGGAGCCCCAGCATTTT.

The CDR3 protein is CASSLGGPGPAYGYTF. The CDR3 coding sequence is TGTGCCAGCAGCTTAGGGGGACCGGGCCCTGCCTATGGCTACACCTTC. V usage is TRBV11-2 and J usage is TRBJ1-2, with D tentatively TRBD1 (5 bases). This CDR3 spans 16 amino acids. Germline CDR1 SGHAT, CDR2 FQNNGV. V was clipped by 1 base and J by 4 bases, with 16 bases between them.

The rearrangement links TRBV19 to TRBJ1-1; D is perhaps TRBD1 (6 bases). Germline CDR1 and CDR2: LNHDA and SQIVND (reference sequence). Trimming stripped 7 bases from V and 5 bases from J, with 17 bases between. The CDR3 runs to 14 residues. The CDR3 region has the DNA TGTGCCAGTACCTTAACGGGGGCCAGGACTGAAGCTTTCTTT. This encodes CASTLTGARTEAFF. Complete variable domain (other parts from reference TRBV19 and TRBJ1-1): DGGITQSPKYLFRKEGQNVTLSCEQNLNHDAMYWYRQDPGQGLRLIYYSQIVNDFQKGDIAEGYSVSREKKESFPLTVTSAQKNPTAFYLCASTLTGARTEAFFGQGTRLTVV.

The gene calls are TRBV7-9 and TRBJ2-1, with TRBD2 matching over 8 bases. Germline values: CDR1 SEHNR, CDR2 FQNEAQ (reference sequence). V lost 8 bases and J lost 8; bases outside the gene matches: 5. There are 12 residues in the CDR3. CDR3 in amino acids: CASGRLAHEQFF. The CDR3 DNA sequence: TGTGCCAGCGGCAGACTAGCGCATGAGCAGTTCTTC.

The genes are TRBV27 and TRBJ1-5; 8 nucleotides align to TRBD1. The V gene's germline CDR1 is MNHEY and CDR2 SMNVEV (reference sequence). The CDR3 consists of 13 residues. V lost 5 bases to trimming and J lost 7 bases; unmatched junction nucleotides: 4. CDR3 amino acids: CASSRDRGQPQHF. The CDR3 nucleotides read TGTGCCAGCAGTAGAGACAGGGGCCAGCCCCAGCATTTT.

The chain joins TRBV6-5 to TRBJ1-1; the D is unclear. From germline, CDR1 is MNHEY and CDR2 SVGAGI. V lost 5 bases, J lost 0 bases, and 7 bases lay in between. The length of the CDR3 is 13 residues. The CDR3 nucleotides read TGTGCCAGCAGTAACCCCTTGAACACTGAAGCTTTCTTT. Its translation: CASSNPLNTEAFF.

This chain joins TRBV9 and TRBJ1-6, with TRBD1 matching 8 bases. The CDR3 covers 18 residues. Germline V gene sequence: CDR1 SGDLS, CDR2 YYNGEE. J lost 0 bases, V lost 4 bases, and 9 bases had no gene match. As DNA, the CDR3 is TGTGCCAGCAGCACTCCACGGACAGGGAGCTCCTATAATTCACCCCTCCACTTT. This sequence encodes CASSTPRTGSSYNSPLHF.

J is TRBJ2-3 and V is TRBV24-1; 7 bases match TRBD2. The junction had 3 bases not matched to a gene; V was cut back by 1 base and J by 6 bases. The germline V gene encodes CDR1 KGHDR and CDR2 SFDVKD. The CDR3 is made up of 14 amino acids. The CDR3 DNA is TGTGCCACCAGTGATTTATCTAGCGGTGATACGCAGTATTTT. Residues: CATSDLSSGDTQYF.

Written as DNA, the CDR3 is TGTGCCAGCAGTTTACGGGGCCTTAGCAATCAGCCCCAGCATTTT. Its translation: CASSLRGLSNQPQHF. The genes are TRBV28 and TRBJ1-5; D perhaps matches TRBD1 (5 bases). V was pared by 2 bases and J by 0 bases, with 8 bases between. Germline V lookup: CDR1 MDHEN, CDR2 SYDVKM. This CDR3 spans 15 amino acids.

The V gene is TRBV30, the J gene TRBJ1-1, with D possibly being TRBD1 (5 bases). Germline V gene lookup returns CDR1 GTSNPN and CDR2 SVGIG (reference sequence). Trimming removed 3 bases at V and 5 bases at J, with 13 bases between. This CDR3 region has 13 residues. The CDR3 is CAWSMRPGTEAFF. The CDR3 DNA reads as TGTGCCTGGAGCATGAGGCCAGGGACTGAAGCTTTCTTT. Full variable domain (rest looked up from reference TRBV30 and TRBJ1-1): SQTIHQWPATLVQPVGSPLSLECTVEGTSNPNLYWYRQAAGRGLQLLFYSVGIGQISSEVPQNLSASRPQDRQFILSSKKLLLSDSGFYLCAWSMRPGTEAFFGQGTRLTVV.

This rearrangement joins TRBV14 to TRBJ2-2; D is perhaps TRBD1 (8 bases). This CDR3 region has 15 residues. The germline V gene encodes CDR1 SGHDN and CDR2 FVKESK. Trimming stripped 5 bases from V and 1 base from J, with 11 bases between. CDR3 sequence (DNA): TGTGCCAGCAGCTACAGGGGGGGGAACACCGGGGAGCTGTTTTTT. As protein: CASSYRGGNTGELFF. Looking up the rest from reference TRBV14 and TRBJ2-2 gives the full variable domain: EAGVTQFPSHSVIEKGQTVTLRCDPISGHDNLYWYRRVMGKEIKFLLHFVKESKQDESGMPNNRFLAERTGGTYSTLKVQPAELEDSGVYFCASSYRGGNTGELFFGEGSRLTVL.

V and J are TRBV11-3 and TRBJ1-1, with a tentative D call TRBD1 (5 bases). This CDR3 spans 14 amino acids. Trimming pared 5 bases from V and 2 bases from J, leaving 12 bases between. The V gene's germline CDR1 is SGHNT and CDR2 YENEEA. CDR3 in DNA: TGTGCCAGCAGCCTCGCAGGGCCTAACACTGAAGCTTTCTTT. This codes for CASSLAGPNTEAFF.

The chain carries TRBV11-3 and TRBJ2-7; possible D gene TRBD2, 6 bases. CDR3 size: 15 residues. With 5 bases removed from V and 0 bases from J, the gap between germline ends came to 14 bases. The germline gives CDR1 SGHNT, CDR2 YENEEA. CDR3 nucleotide sequence: TGTGCCAGCAGCGGAGGGGACTTTTCCTCCTACGAGCAGTACTTC. This translates into CASSGGDFSSYEQYF.

This clone has a single count. The chain carries TRBV6-5 and TRBJ1-1, with D tentatively TRBD1 (5 bases). V was pared by 0 bases and J by 1 base, with 12 bases between. The CDR3 has 16 residues. The germline V gene encodes CDR1 MNHEY and CDR2 SVGAGI. CDR3 sequence reads: CASSYSGGTQNTEAFF. The CDR3 bases are TGTGCCAGCAGTTACTCGGGGGGGACTCAGAACACTGAAGCTTTCTTT.

This clone came up once. V usage is TRBV9 and J usage is TRBJ1-3; 9 positions agree with TRBD1. Trimming cost V 2 bases and J 0 bases; bases outside gene matches: 3. The CDR3 runs to 16 residues. CDR1 and CDR2 (germline): SGDLS, YYNGEE. In DNA, the CDR3 is TGTGCCAGCAGCGTTGGGACAGGGAGCTCTGGAAACACCATATATTTT. Its protein is CASSVGTGSSGNTIYF.

The rearrangement uses TRBV19 and TRBJ2-1; D may be TRBD1 (5 bases). With 5 bases removed from V and 10 bases from J, the gap between germline ends came to 12 bases. The length of the CDR3 is 12 residues. Per the germline V gene, CDR1 is LNHDA and CDR2 is SQIVND (reference sequence). CDR3 sequence reads: CASSWGNREQFF. For the CDR3, the DNA is TGTGCCAGTAGTTGGGGAAACAGGGAGCAGTTCTTC. Filled out from reference TRBV19 and TRBJ2-1, the complete variable domain reads DGGITQSPKYLFRKEGQNVTLSCEQNLNHDAMYWYRQDPGQGLRLIYYSQIVNDFQKGDIAEGYSVSREKKESFPLTVTSAQKNPTAFYLCASSWGNREQFFGPGTRLTVL.

The V gene is TRBV7-9, the J gene TRBJ1-2, with D uncertain. Trimming removed 1 base at V and 6 bases at J, with 12 bases between. The CDR3 totals 14 residues. Germline V lookup: CDR1 SEHNR, CDR2 FQNEAQ (reference sequence). The CDR3 loop reads CASSLGTSFHGYTF. The CDR3 DNA reads TGTGCCAGCAGCTTAGGGACTTCTTTCCATGGCTACACCTTC.

This clone came up once. This rearrangement joins TRBV5-4 to TRBJ2-3; TRBD2 agrees at 7 bases. The germline CDR1 and CDR2 sequences are SGHNT and YYREEE (reference sequence). The trim removed 0 bases at V and 5 bases at J, leaving 3 bases unmatched. The CDR3 consists of 14 residues. The CDR3 sequence is CASSLGQRGDTQYF. The CDR3, as DNA: TGTGCCAGCAGCTTGGGACAGCGGGGAGATACGCAGTATTTT.

The chain carries TRBV18 and TRBJ2-7, with D unclear. Trimming shortened V by 6 bases and J by 2 bases, and 11 bases separated the two germline ends. Germline V lookup: CDR1 KGHSH, CDR2 LQKENI. This CDR3 has 13 amino acids. The CDR3 sequence: CASSPDPTYEQYF. CDR3 in DNA: TGTGCCAGCTCGCCGGACCCCACCTACGAGCAGTACTTC.

This clone was seen a handful of times. The CDR3 is CASSTGQGSYNEQFF. Here the CDR3 DNA reads TGTGCCAGTAGTACCGGACAGGGATCCTACAATGAGCAGTTCTTC. The V gene is TRBV19, the J gene TRBJ2-1, with 8 bases identical to TRBD1. Germline assignment: CDR1 LNHDA and CDR2 SQIVND (reference sequence). CDR3 size: 15 residues. Trimming took 4 bases from V and 1 from J; bases not matched to a gene: 3.

CDR3 nucleotides: TGTGCCAGCAGTATCGGGACAGGGAGCTATTCACCCCTCCACTTT. Translated: CASSIGTGSYSPLHF. The V and J genes are TRBV6-5 and TRBJ1-6; TRBD1 aligns across 9 bases. This CDR3 is 15 amino acids long. V lost 5 bases to trimming and J lost 8 bases; unmatched junction nucleotides: 7. Germline V gives CDR1 MNHEY, CDR2 SVGAGI.

The chain carries TRBV7-9 and TRBJ1-1, with D maybe TRBD1 (5 bases). Germline CDR1 is SEHNR and CDR2 is FQNEAQ (reference sequence). The ends were cut back, 1 base at V and 6 bases at J, with 15 bases in the middle. The length of the CDR3 is 15 residues. The CDR3, as DNA: TGTGCCAGCAGCTTAGGGCCAGGGCTAGGCGCTGAAGCTTTCTTT. Translation: CASSLGPGLGAEAFF. The full variable domain, in which reference TRBV7-9 and TRBJ1-1 provide the parts outside the CDR3, is DTGVSQNPRHKITKRGQNVTFRCDPISEHNRLYWYRQTLGQGPEFLTYFQNEAQLEKSRLLSDRFSAERPKGSFSTLEIQRTEQGDSAMYLCASSLGPGLGAEAFFGQGTRLTVV.

The chain couples TRBV7-9 to TRBJ2-7, with TRBD1 as a possible D gene (5 bases). This CDR3 spans 12 amino acids. Germline CDR1 reads SEHNR; CDR2 reads FQNEAQ (reference sequence). Trimming took off 6 bases at V and 3 bases at J, with 9 bases between the two ends. The CDR3 spells CASRPDSYEQYF. The CDR3 DNA sequence: TGTGCCAGCAGACCCGACAGCTACGAGCAGTACTTC. The variable domain in full, completed from reference TRBV7-9 and TRBJ2-7, reads DTGVSQNPRHKITKRGQNVTFRCDPISEHNRLYWYRQTLGQGPEFLTYFQNEAQLEKSRLLSDRFSAERPKGSFSTLEIQRTEQGDSAMYLCASRPDSYEQYFGPGTRLTVT.